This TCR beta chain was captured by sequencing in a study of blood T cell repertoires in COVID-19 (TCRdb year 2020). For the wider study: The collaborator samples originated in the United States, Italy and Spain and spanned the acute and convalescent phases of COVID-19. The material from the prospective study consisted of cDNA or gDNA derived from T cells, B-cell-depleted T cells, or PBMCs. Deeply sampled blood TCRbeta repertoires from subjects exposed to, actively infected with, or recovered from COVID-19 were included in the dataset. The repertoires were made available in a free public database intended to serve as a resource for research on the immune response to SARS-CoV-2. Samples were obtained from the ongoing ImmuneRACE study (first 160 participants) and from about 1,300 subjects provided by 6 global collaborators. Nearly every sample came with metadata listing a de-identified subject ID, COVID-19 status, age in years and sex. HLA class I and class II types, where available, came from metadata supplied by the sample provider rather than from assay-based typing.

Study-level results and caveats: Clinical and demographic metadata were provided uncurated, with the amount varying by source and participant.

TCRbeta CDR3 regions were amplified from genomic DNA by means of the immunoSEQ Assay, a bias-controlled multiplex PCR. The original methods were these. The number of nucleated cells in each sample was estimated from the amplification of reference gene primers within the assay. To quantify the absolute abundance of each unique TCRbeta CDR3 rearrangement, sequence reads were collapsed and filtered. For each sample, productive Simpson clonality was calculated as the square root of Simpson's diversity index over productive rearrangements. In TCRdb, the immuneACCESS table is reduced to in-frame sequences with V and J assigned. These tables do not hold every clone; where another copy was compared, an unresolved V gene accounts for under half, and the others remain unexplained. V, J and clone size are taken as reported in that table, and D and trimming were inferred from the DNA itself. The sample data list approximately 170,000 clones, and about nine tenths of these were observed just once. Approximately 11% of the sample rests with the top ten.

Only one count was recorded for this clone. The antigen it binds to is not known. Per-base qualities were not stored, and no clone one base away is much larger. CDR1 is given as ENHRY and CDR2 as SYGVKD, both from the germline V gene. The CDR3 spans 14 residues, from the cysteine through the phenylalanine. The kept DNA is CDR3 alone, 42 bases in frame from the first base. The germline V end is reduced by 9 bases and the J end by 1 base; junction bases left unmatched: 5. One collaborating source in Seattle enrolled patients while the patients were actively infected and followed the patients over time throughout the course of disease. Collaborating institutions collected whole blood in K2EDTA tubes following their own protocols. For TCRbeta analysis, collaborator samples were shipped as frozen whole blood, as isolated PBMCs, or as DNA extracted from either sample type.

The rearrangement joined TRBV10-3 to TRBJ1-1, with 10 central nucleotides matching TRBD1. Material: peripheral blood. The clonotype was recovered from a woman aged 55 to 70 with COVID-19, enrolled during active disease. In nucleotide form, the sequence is TGTGCCATACAAGGGGACAGGGGGAACACTGAAGCTTTCTTT. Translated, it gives CAIQGDRGNTEAFF.